A selection of T cell receptor beta chains follows, all from one sample in a study of cytotoxic CD8 clonotypes in ibrutinib-treated CLL. TCRdb's table, derived via immunoSEQ multiplex PCR, lists solely in-frame clones and lacks some. The table includes some 140,000 clones, around 80% detected once. The sample consisted of PBMCs, taken after 24 months of ibrutinib treatment. These receptors all stem from a human donor with chronic lymphocytic leukemia. The CDR3 runs from the conserved cysteine through the conserved F or W. Each record gives: CDR3 length, V gene, D gene, clone size, J gene, CDR3 protein, CDR3 DNA. A D gene is named only where the DNA matches it firmly. Rows may omit the clone size; those that give it use once, few, many or a size class.

length: 12; V: TRBV29-1; D: .; size: .; J: TRBJ2-7; CDR3: CSVEGAGYEQYF; DNA: TGCAGCGTTGAAGGGGCGGGATACGAGCAGTACTTC
length: 14; V: TRBV11-2; D: .; size: .; J: TRBJ1-1; CDR3: CASSLAGSHTEAFF; DNA: TGTGCCAGCAGCTTAGCTGGGAGTCACACTGAAGCTTTCTTT
length: 15; V: TRBV21-1; D: .; size: .; J: TRBJ1-5; CDR3: CASSKRRLGNQPQHF; DNA: TGTGCCAGCAGCAAACGGCGTTTAGGCAATCAGCCCCAGCATTTT
length: 14; V: TRBV5-1; D: .; size: .; J: TRBJ2-7; CDR3: CASSRGETKSEQYF; DNA: TGCGCCAGCAGCCGAGGGGAGACCAAGAGCGAGCAGTACTTC
length: 14; V: TRBV6-5; D: .; size: .; J: TRBJ1-4; CDR3: CASSYRPSNEKLFF; DNA: TGTGCCAGCAGTTACAGGCCCTCTAATGAAAAACTGTTTTTT
length: 15; V: TRBV6-5; D: TRBD1; size: .; J: TRBJ2-7; CDR3: CASSYSRTGAYEQYF; DNA: TGTGCCAGCAGTTACTCGAGGACAGGGGCCTACGAGCAGTACTTC
length: 15; V: TRBV6-1; D: TRBD2; size: few; J: TRBJ2-2; CDR3: CAVRGAGGPTGELFF; DNA: TGTGCCGTCCGGGGGGCGGGGGGTCCCACCGGGGAGCTGTTTTTT
length: 17; V: TRBV4-1; D: .; size: .; J: TRBJ2-1; CDR3: CASSWPRGASPYNEQFF; DNA: TGCGCCAGCTCGTGGCCCCGCGGGGCAAGCCCCTACAATGAGCAGTTCTTC
length: 15; V: TRBV28; D: .; size: .; J: TRBJ2-2; CDR3: CASSSSGANTGELFF; DNA: TGTGCCAGCAGTTCCTCAGGGGCGAACACCGGGGAGCTGTTTTTT
length: 15; V: TRBV5-1; D: TRBD2; size: .; J: TRBJ2-7; CDR3: CASRDVAGGPGEQYF; DNA: TGCGCCAGCAGGGACGTAGCGGGGGGGCCCGGCGAGCAGTACTTC
length: 14; V: TRBV2; D: TRBD1; size: .; J: TRBJ1-1; CDR3: CASFRDRPDTEAFF; DNA: TGTGCCAGCTTTCGGGACAGGCCGGACACTGAAGCTTTCTTT
length: 16; V: TRBV4-3; D: .; size: .; J: TRBJ2-2; CDR3: CASSQEPHGSTGELFF; DNA: TGCGCCAGCAGCCAAGAACCCCACGGGTCCACCGGGGAGCTGTTTTTT
length: 14; V: TRBV6-4; D: .; size: few; J: TRBJ2-5; CDR3: CASSESEGAETQYF; DNA: TGTGCCAGCAGTGAGTCGGAGGGGGCTGAGACCCAGTACTTC
length: 14; V: TRBV6-1; D: .; size: .; J: TRBJ2-2; CDR3: CASSKGGLSGELFF; DNA: TGTGCCAGCAGTAAAGGGGGGCTTTCCGGGGAGCTGTTTTTT
length: 16; V: TRBV5-5; D: TRBD2; size: .; J: TRBJ2-1; CDR3: CASSEEVAGKLNEQFF; DNA: TGTGCCAGCAGCGAGGAGGTAGCGGGGAAACTCAATGAGCAGTTCTTC
length: 14; V: TRBV2; D: .; size: .; J: TRBJ1-1; CDR3: CASRARTGNTEAFF; DNA: TGTGCCAGCAGGGCCCGGACCGGGAACACTGAAGCTTTCTTT
length: 11; V: TRBV20-1; D: .; size: .; J: TRBJ2-7; CDR3: CSALRVAEQYF; DNA: TGCAGTGCTCTCAGGGTCGCCGAGCAGTACTTC
length: 13; V: TRBV2; D: .; size: few; J: TRBJ1-5; CDR3: CASSTGYNQPQHF; DNA: TGTGCCAGCAGTACAGGGTACAATCAGCCCCAGCATTTT
length: 12; V: TRBV6-5; D: .; size: .; J: TRBJ1-1; CDR3: CASSYSHTEAFF; DNA: TGTGCCAGCAGTTACTCCCACACTGAAGCTTTCTTT
length: 13; V: TRBV30; D: .; size: .; J: TRBJ1-5; CDR3: CAWSVEANQPQHF; DNA: TGTGCCTGGAGTGTCGAGGCCAATCAGCCCCAGCATTTT
length: 18; V: TRBV5-1; D: TRBD2; size: .; J: TRBJ2-1; CDR3: CASSRLTSGGAGGNEQFF; DNA: TGCGCCAGCAGCCGCCTGACTAGCGGGGGGGCCGGAGGCAATGAGCAGTTCTTC
length: 18; V: TRBV28; D: TRBD2; size: .; J: TRBJ2-5; CDR3: CASSSGLAGVPSRETQYF; DNA: TGTGCCAGCAGTTCAGGGCTAGCGGGGGTACCCTCCCGAGAGACCCAGTACTTC
length: 14; V: TRBV5-4; D: .; size: .; J: TRBJ1-1; CDR3: CASSSGISNTEAFF; DNA: TGTGCCAGCAGCTCTGGAATATCGAACACTGAAGCTTTCTTT
length: 13; V: TRBV19; D: .; size: .; J: TRBJ2-5; CDR3: CASTAQGQETQYF; DNA: TGTGCCAGTACCGCACAGGGACAAGAGACCCAGTACTTC
length: 14; V: TRBV7-2; D: TRBD2; size: .; J: TRBJ2-1; CDR3: CASSIRTSRDEQFF; DNA: TGTGCCAGCAGCATTAGGACTAGCAGGGATGAGCAGTTCTTC
length: 14; V: TRBV27; D: TRBD1; size: .; J: TRBJ2-7; CDR3: CASSPRQGPYEQYF; DNA: TGTGCCAGCAGTCCCCGACAGGGTCCCTACGAGCAGTACTTC
length: 16; V: TRBV7-7; D: TRBD2; size: .; J: TRBJ2-3; CDR3: CASSLTSGGHTDTQYF; DNA: TGTGCCAGCAGCTTAACTAGCGGGGGGCACACAGATACGCAGTATTTT
length: 14; V: TRBV28; D: .; size: .; J: TRBJ1-1; CDR3: CASRPGQANTEAFF; DNA: TGTGCCAGCAGGCCGGGCCAGGCTAACACTGAAGCTTTCTTT
length: 17; V: TRBV18; D: .; size: .; J: TRBJ2-7; CDR3: CASSPRGARARSYEQYF; DNA: TGTGCCAGCTCACCACGGGGGGCGCGGGCCCGGTCCTACGAGCAGTACTTC
length: 19; V: TRBV5-6; D: .; size: once; J: TRBJ2-2; CDR3: CASSLVDFLGAGGTGELFF; DNA: TGTGCCAGCAGCTTGGTGGATTTTTTGGGGGCAGGCGGCACCGGGGAGCTGTTTTTT
length: 16; V: TRBV7-8; D: TRBD1; size: .; J: TRBJ2-3; CDR3: CASSYRDRMDTDTQYF; DNA: TGTGCCAGCAGCTACCGGGACAGGATGGACACAGATACGCAGTATTTT
length: 13; V: TRBV25-1; D: .; size: once; J: TRBJ1-1; CDR3: CASSRGGGTEAFF; DNA: TGTGCCAGCAGTCGAGGGGGAGGGACTGAAGCTTTCTTT
length: 14; V: TRBV19; D: .; size: .; J: TRBJ1-4; CDR3: CASSRGSANEKLFF; DNA: TGTGCCAGTAGTAGGGGCTCGGCTAATGAAAAACTGTTTTTT
length: 13; V: TRBV2; D: TRBD1; size: .; J: TRBJ2-7; CDR3: CASRDRGGYEQYF; DNA: TGTGCCAGCAGGGACAGGGGAGGCTACGAGCAGTACTTC
length: 15; V: TRBV7-2; D: .; size: .; J: TRBJ1-4; CDR3: CASSSVGQGLYKLFF; DNA: TGTGCCAGCAGCTCGGTCGGGCAGGGCCTGTATAAACTGTTTTTT
length: 11; V: TRBV18; D: .; size: .; J: TRBJ1-1; CDR3: CASSPVTEAFF; DNA: TGTGCCAGCTCACCTGTGACTGAAGCTTTCTTT
length: 15; V: TRBV9; D: .; size: once; J: TRBJ2-1; CDR3: CASSVGGGSYNEQFF; DNA: TGTGCCAGCAGCGTAGGAGGGGGTTCCTACAATGAGCAGTTCTTC
length: 14; V: TRBV6-5; D: TRBD1; size: .; J: TRBJ2-7; CDR3: CASRTGQGRHEQYF; DNA: TGTGCCAGCAGGACCGGACAGGGACGGCACGAGCAGTACTTC
length: 13; V: TRBV30; D: TRBD1; size: .; J: TRBJ1-5; CDR3: CAWSRTPGQGKHF; DNA: TGTGCCTGGAGCCGTACCCCCGGACAGGGAAAACATTTT
length: 14; V: TRBV19; D: .; size: .; J: TRBJ2-7; CDR3: CASSISTGHYEQYF; DNA: TGTGCCAGTAGTATTTCAACGGGACACTACGAGCAGTACTTC
length: 15; V: TRBV6-1; D: .; size: .; J: TRBJ2-5; CDR3: CASIPPGRNQETQYF; DNA: TGTGCCAGCATCCCTCCGGGGCGGAACCAAGAGACCCAGTACTTC